Below are 23 T cell receptor beta chains sequenced from a single sample in a study of resident and recirculating memory T cells in vitiligo. Only in-frame clones appear in the TCRdb table, and some are missing; sequencing was by immunoSEQ multiplex PCR. The table shows tens of thousands of clones, with approximately 89% occurring only once. The sequencing sample was made of blood. These receptor sequences come from a male donor with vitiligo.

The rearrangement links TRBV10-3 to TRBJ1-5, with D possibly being TRBD1 (6 bases). Germline CDR1 is ENHRY and CDR2 is SYGVKD. The V end was cut by 6 bases, the J end by 0 bases, with 12 bases between. The CDR3 runs 15 residues. The chain's CDR3 is CAISSGQHSNQPQHF. CDR3 bases: TGTGCCATCAGCTCCGGACAGCATAGCAATCAGCCCCAGCATTTT.

The rearrangement links TRBV4-1 to TRBJ2-1, with 11 positions matching TRBD2. CDR3 size: 14 residues. CDR1 and CDR2 (germline): MGHRA, YSYEKL. Losses at the gene ends were 4 bases for V and 16 bases for J; bases not matched to a gene: 12. The CDR3 region has the DNA TGCGCCAGCAGCCGACTTCTAGCGGGGGGCAGGGAATTCTTC. It is translated as CASSRLLAGGREFF.

This sequence joins TRBV19 and TRBJ1-1; D ambiguous. V was cut by 7 bases and J by 1 base, with 19 bases left in between. The CDR3 sequence is 16 residues long. Germline lookup yields CDR1 LNHDA and CDR2 SQIVND (reference sequence). CDR3 region: CASNQPRDPTNTEAFF. The DNA for the CDR3 is TGTGCCAGTAACCAGCCCCGGGATCCCACGAACACTGAAGCTTTCTTT.

The chain combines TRBV19 with TRBJ1-6, with 7 bases fitting TRBD1. The CDR3 has 15 residues. Looked up from germline, CDR1 is LNHDA and CDR2 is SQIVND (reference sequence). The V gene end was trimmed by 7 bases and the J gene end by 6 bases; junction bases not matched to a gene: 9. This CDR3 reads CASTLRRDSNSPLHF. CDR3 bases: TGTGCCAGTACCCTACGTCGGGACAGTAATTCACCCCTCCACTTT.

This clone was counted once. The chain has TRBV2 and TRBJ2-3, with a weak D call TRBD1 (6 bases). V was cut by 6 bases and J by 3 bases, with 19 bases left in between. This CDR3 spans 16 amino acids. Per germline, CDR1 SNHLY and CDR2 FYNNEI. The chain's CDR3 is CASRSTGLGKTDTQYF. CDR3 sequence (DNA): TGTGCCAGCAGATCAACAGGGTTGGGAAAAACAGATACGCAGTATTTT.

The chain uses TRBV5-1 and TRBJ1-4; 9 nucleotides agree with TRBD1. Germline V lookup: CDR1 SGHRS, CDR2 YFSETQ. With 5 bases clipped from V and 6 bases from J, the junction kept 5 bases outside the gene matches. There are 14 residues in the CDR3. The CDR3 sequence: CASRSTGGDEKLFF. The CDR3 nucleotides read TGCGCCAGCAGATCGACAGGGGGGGATGAAAAACTGTTTTTT.

This sequence joins TRBV5-6 and TRBJ1-2, with D tentatively TRBD1 (5 bases). V was trimmed by 0 bases and J by 4 bases, leaving 10 bases between them. This CDR3 is built from 14 residues. The germline V gene encodes CDR1 SGHDT and CDR2 YYEEEE. CDR3 sequence reads: CASSLGRTSYGYTF. CDR3 coding DNA: TGTGCCAGCAGCTTGGGAAGGACAAGCTATGGCTACACCTTC. Drawing the rest from reference TRBV5-6 and TRBJ1-2, the complete variable domain is DAGVTQSPTHLIKTRGQQVTLRCSPKSGHDTVSWYQQALGQGPQFIFQYYEEEERQRGNFPDRFSGHQFPNYSSELNVNALLLGDSALYLCASSLGRTSYGYTFGSGTRLTVV.

The rearrangement uses TRBV28 and TRBJ2-7, with 11 bases matching TRBD1. The CDR3 spans 16 residues. J was trimmed by 1 base and V by 2 bases; bases with no gene match: 4. In germline, CDR1 is MDHEN, CDR2 SYDVKM. The DNA of the CDR3 is TGTGCCAGCAGTTTAGGACAGGGGGCATTTTCCTACGAGCAGTACTTC. Residues: CASSLGQGAFSYEQYF.

The chain combines TRBV28 with TRBJ1-2; D remains unclear. The ends were cut back, 5 bases at V and 8 bases at J, with 12 bases in the middle. Germline-derived CDR1 and CDR2 are MDHEN and SYDVKM. The CDR3 runs 12 residues. The CDR3 loop reads CASSPGLWGYTF. DNA for the CDR3: TGTGCCAGCAGTCCGGGGTTGTGGGGCTACACCTTC.

The chain has TRBV2 and TRBJ2-5; possible D gene TRBD1, 6 bases. The J call may be faulty, since TRBJ2-7 better matches the DNA end. The CDR3 is 15 residues long. Germline assignment: CDR1 SNHLY and CDR2 FYNNEI. DNA of the CDR3: TGTGCCAGCAGACTCCGGTTACAGGGCCATTACGAGCAGTACTTC. It is translated as CASRLRLQGHYEQYF.

The chain couples TRBV14 to TRBJ2-7; 7 bases match TRBD1. Trimming took 0 bases from V and 2 from J; bases not matched to a gene: 22. Germline lookup yields CDR1 SGHDN and CDR2 FVKESK. The CDR3 covers 21 residues. CDR3 nucleotide sequence: TGTGCCAGCAGCCAAGATTGGCGAGACGGGACAGTCTTCATCACAGCCTACGAGCAGTACTTC. Its translation is CASSQDWRDGTVFITAYEQYF.

As concerns this clone: Other DNA sequences in the sample encode the same CDR3. The V gene is TRBV7-3, the J gene TRBJ2-1; D is possibly TRBD2 (7 bases). Trimming shortened V by 2 bases and J by 3 bases, and 11 bases separated the two germline ends. The CDR3 sequence is 15 residues long. Germline CDR1 is SGHTA and CDR2 is FQGTGA. The CDR3 protein is CASSLGGASYNEQFF. In DNA form, the CDR3 reads TGTGCCAGCAGCTTAGGGGGGGCGAGCTACAATGAGCAGTTCTTC.

The rearrangement joins TRBV5-1 to TRBJ2-7, with 9 bases matching TRBD1. With 0 bases clipped from V and 3 bases from J, the junction kept 4 bases outside the gene matches. This CDR3 has 15 residues. The germline gives CDR1 SGHRS, CDR2 YFSETQ. The DNA for the CDR3 is TGCGCCAGCAGCTTGGGGGGACAGGGCCTCTACGAGCAGTACTTC. This sequence encodes CASSLGGQGLYEQYF.

The chain links TRBV7-9 to TRBJ2-2; possibly TRBD2 for D (5 bases). The germline gives CDR1 SEHNR, CDR2 FQNEAQ (reference sequence). The CDR3 covers 17 residues. Trimming removed 4 bases from V and 4 bases from J, with 19 bases in between. The DNA for the CDR3 is TGTGCCAGCAGCTACAGCCAGGACTCGATCTTCACCGGGGAGCTGTTTTTT. It translates to CASSYSQDSIFTGELFF.

The chain combines TRBV7-9 with TRBJ2-5; 14 bases match TRBD2. V shed 3 bases and J 6 bases; nucleotides not matched to a gene: 3. Germline assignment: CDR1 SEHNR and CDR2 FQNEAQ (reference sequence). The CDR3 is 15 amino acids. The CDR3 loop reads CASSLGLAGAQTQYF. The CDR3 DNA follows: TGTGCCAGCAGCTTGGGACTAGCGGGGGCACAGACCCAGTACTTC. The whole variable domain, filled in from reference TRBV7-9 and TRBJ2-5, reads DTGVSQNPRHKITKRGQNVTFRCDPISEHNRLYWYRQTLGQGPEFLTYFQNEAQLEKSRLLSDRFSAERPKGSFSTLEIQRTEQGDSAMYLCASSLGLAGAQTQYFGPGTRLLVL.

J is TRBJ1-2 and V is TRBV7-9; D call uncertain. In germline, CDR1 is SEHNR, CDR2 FQNEAQ (reference sequence). The CDR3 is 11 residues long. V was pared by 3 bases and J by 4 bases, with 3 bases between. CDR3: CASSLSYGYTF. In nucleotides, the CDR3 is TGTGCCAGCAGCTTGAGCTATGGCTACACCTTC.

The V gene is TRBV6-6, the J gene TRBJ1-3, with a weak D call TRBD1 (5 bases). Trimming pared 7 bases from V and 0 bases from J, leaving 13 bases between. Germline assignment: CDR1 MNHNY and CDR2 SVGAGI (reference sequence). The CDR3 spans 15 residues. The CDR3 DNA reads as TGTGCCAGCACCCCCGCAGGGCGCTCTGGAAACACCATATATTTT. It is translated as CASTPAGRSGNTIYF.

The J gene is TRBJ1-3, the V gene TRBV6-5, with D maybe TRBD1 (6 bases). Per germline, CDR1 MNHEY and CDR2 SVGAGI. The CDR3 sequence is 16 residues long. Trimming left V 4 bases short and J 2 bases short, with 15 bases between. The CDR3 bases are TGTGCCAGCAGTTTACAGGGAATCTCGCCTGGAAACACCATATATTTT. Translation gives CASSLQGISPGNTIYF.

The chain joins TRBV7-3 to TRBJ1-4, with TRBD1 identical over 7 bases. Germline trimming cut 1 base from V and 0 bases from J; bases unmatched to any gene: 8. The germline V gene encodes CDR1 SGHTA and CDR2 FQGTGA. This CDR3 has 18 residues. CDR3 nucleotide sequence: TGTGCCAGCAGCTTAAACCCGGGACAGAAATCAACTAATGAAAAACTGTTTTTT. Translated, it gives CASSLNPGQKSTNEKLFF.

The chain combines TRBV19 with TRBJ1-2; perhaps TRBD1 as D (5 bases). The V gene's germline CDR1 is LNHDA and CDR2 SQIVND (reference sequence). V was pared by 1 base and J by 0 bases, with 12 bases between. This CDR3 has 16 amino acids. The CDR3 loop is CASSIGGQLSNYGYTF. DNA of the CDR3: TGTGCCAGTAGTATAGGCGGACAACTCTCTAACTATGGCTACACCTTC.

V usage is TRBV12-5 and J usage is TRBJ1-4, with 10 bases aligning to TRBD1. Germline CDR1 LGHNT, CDR2 FRNRAP. The length of the CDR3 is 17 residues. J lost 2 bases, V lost 7 bases, and 10 bases had no gene match. The DNA for the CDR3 is TGTGCTAGTGTTCCGACCGGGACAGGGGAGACTAATGAAAAACTGTTTTTT. Translated, it gives CASVPTGTGETNEKLFF.

V is TRBV5-1 and J is TRBJ1-3, with D possibly matching TRBD1 (5 bases). The CDR3 spans 15 residues. V was shortened by 4 bases and J by 1 base, with 12 bases between the two germline ends. Germline CDR1 is SGHRS and CDR2 is YFSETQ. The CDR3, as DNA: TGCGCCAGCAGCCCCCCTCAGGGATCTGGAAACACCATATATTTT. Residues: CASSPPQGSGNTIYF.

This chain uses TRBV7-3 with TRBJ2-3; D may be TRBD2 (7 bases). Trimming cost V 0 bases and J 5 bases, with 12 bases left between them. Per germline, CDR1 SGHTA and CDR2 FQGTGA. This CDR3 spans 15 amino acids. The CDR3 spells CASSLTGGALDTQYF. The CDR3 region has the DNA TGTGCCAGCAGCTTAACGGGGGGGGCCTTAGATACGCAGTATTTT.